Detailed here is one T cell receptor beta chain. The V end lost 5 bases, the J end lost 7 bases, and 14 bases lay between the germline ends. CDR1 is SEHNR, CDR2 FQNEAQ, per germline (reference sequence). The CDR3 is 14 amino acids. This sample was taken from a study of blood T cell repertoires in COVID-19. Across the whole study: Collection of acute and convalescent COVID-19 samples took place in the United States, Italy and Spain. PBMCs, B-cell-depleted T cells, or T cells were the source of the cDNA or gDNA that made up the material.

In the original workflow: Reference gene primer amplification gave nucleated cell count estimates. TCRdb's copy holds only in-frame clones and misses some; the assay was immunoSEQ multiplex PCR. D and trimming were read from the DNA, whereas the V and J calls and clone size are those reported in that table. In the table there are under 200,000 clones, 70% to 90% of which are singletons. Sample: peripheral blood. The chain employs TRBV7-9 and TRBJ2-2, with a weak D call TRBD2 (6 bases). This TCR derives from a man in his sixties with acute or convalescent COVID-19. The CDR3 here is CASSLGGAGGELFF. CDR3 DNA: TGTGCCAGCAGCCTCGGAGGGGCGGGCGGGGAGCTGTTTTTT.